These T cell receptor beta chains were read from a single sample in a study of cytomegalovirus exposure and HLA in healthy donors. Sequencing used immunoSEQ multiplex PCR; TCRdb keeps in-frame clones, though not all of them. Of hundreds of thousands of clones listed, under 80% are singletons. Sequencing input: PBMCs. These TCRs come from a female donor in good health and CMV-seronegative. Each CDR3 is given with its conserved first and last residue. The D gene is left open where the match is weak. Rows may omit the clone size; those that give it use once, few, many or a size class.

len	j_gene	d_gene	abundance	v_gene	CDR3nt	CDR3aa
13	TRBJ2-5	TRBD2	.	TRBV2	TGTGCCAGCATTGGACTAGCGGGAGCAGAGCAGTACTTC	CASIGLAGAEQYF
13	TRBJ2-5	TRBD1	.	TRBV25-1	TGTGCCAGCACCCAGGGGGCCAAAGAGACCCAGTACTTC	CASTQGAKETQYF
16	TRBJ2-5	TRBD2	.	TRBV11-2	TGTGCCAGCAGCTTAATGGAGACTAGCGGGATGGAGACCCAGTACTTC	CASSLMETSGMETQYF
14	TRBJ1-5	TRBD1	once	TRBV4-2	TGTGCCAGCAGCCCTCAGGGGGGCAATCAGCCCCAGCATTTT	CASSPQGGNQPQHF
13	TRBJ1-1	TRBD1	.	TRBV14	TGTGCCAGCAGCCAAGCAGGGGGCACTGAAGCTTTCTTT	CASSQAGGTEAFF
13	TRBJ2-1	.	.	TRBV6-6	TGTGCCAGCAGCCTGGTGGAGCACAATGAGCAGTTCTTC	CASSLVEHNEQFF
14	TRBJ2-7	.	few	TRBV11-3	TGTGCCAGCAGCTCCTTCTCGGGGGCCTACGAGCAGTACTTC	CASSSFSGAYEQYF
14	TRBJ2-3	.	.	TRBV27	TGTGCCAGCAAAGTCCAGGGAAAGACAGATACGCAGTATTTT	CASKVQGKTDTQYF
15	TRBJ2-5	.	.	TRBV5-1	TGCGCCAGCAGATATGGCGGGGAGCGCCAAGAGACCCAGTACTTC	CASRYGGERQETQYF
13	TRBJ1-4	.	.	TRBV5-1	TGCGCCAGCAGCACCGAGGTAGAGACAGAACTGTTTTTT	CASSTEVETELFF